These T cell receptor beta chains were read from a single sample in a study of T cell changes during pregnancy in multiple sclerosis. This table comes from immunoSEQ multiplex PCR, and its TCRdb copy is limited to in-frame clones, with some not included. This table holds some 55,000 clones, about 83% found once. Sequences were obtained from peripheral blood from another person, used as feeder cells. The receptor source for this set is a human donor whose cells served as feeder cells for cultures in a pregnancy study. The CDR3 runs from the conserved cysteine through the conserved F or W. The order of the fields is V gene, CDR3 protein.

v_gene: TRBV6-7; CDR3aa: CAFPSRMTGRWGAGELFF
v_gene: TRBV7-9; CDR3aa: CASSLSTTNEKLFF
v_gene: TRBV30; CDR3aa: CAWSWSGGETQYF
v_gene: TRBV5-1; CDR3aa: CASSLVVSGNEQFF
v_gene: TRBV5-1; CDR3aa: CASSLLAPSENTEAFF
v_gene: TRBV30; CDR3aa: CASTTGYEQYF
v_gene: TRBV7-2; CDR3aa: CASSFSGTANTEAFF
v_gene: TRBV6-5; CDR3aa: CASRGGPNQYF
v_gene: TRBV28; CDR3aa: CASSLSDRGSGNTIYF
v_gene: TRBV18; CDR3aa: CASSQGQINEKLFF
v_gene: TRBV7-6; CDR3aa: CASSLERETEAFF
v_gene: TRBV30; CDR3aa: CAGSSGGYNEQFF
v_gene: TRBV18; CDR3aa: CASSPRVTSGIYEQYF
v_gene: TRBV7-9; CDR3aa: CASSADTGELFF
v_gene: TRBV30; CDR3aa: CAWSGTANTEAFF
v_gene: TRBV6-5; CDR3aa: CASSYFDSQETQYF
v_gene: TRBV29-1; CDR3aa: CSVGNGGYTF
v_gene: TRBV30; CDR3aa: CAWGDGYGYTF
v_gene: TRBV18; CDR3aa: CASSPVAGTGISYEQYF
v_gene: TRBV2; CDR3aa: CASSDAGFRNDYGYTF
v_gene: TRBV18; CDR3aa: CASSPVGRDYGYTF
v_gene: TRBV30; CDR3aa: CAWSDQLGGELFF
v_gene: TRBV27; CDR3aa: CASSWREGYNEQFF
v_gene: TRBV4-2; CDR3aa: CASSQGQYNSPLHF
v_gene: TRBV7-2; CDR3aa: CASSLTDYEQYF
v_gene: TRBV9; CDR3aa: CASSVAGGLETQYF
v_gene: TRBV6-5; CDR3aa: CASSWSGNSYEQYF
v_gene: TRBV28; CDR3aa: CASSFRDTAYNSPLHF
v_gene: TRBV15; CDR3aa: CATSRGADNNEKLFF
v_gene: TRBV28; CDR3aa: CASSHTSAEQFF
v_gene: TRBV5-1; CDR3aa: CASSLGDLGDIQYF
v_gene: TRBV6-5; CDR3aa: CASTPGLAYTGELFF
v_gene: TRBV7-8; CDR3aa: CASSYGDRADQPQHF
v_gene: TRBV6-6; CDR3aa: CASSLDGPNYGYTF
v_gene: TRBV5-1; CDR3aa: CASSFSAGASPRDTQYF
v_gene: TRBV10-1; CDR3aa: CASSEKMGQINEQFF
v_gene: TRBV5-1; CDR3aa: CASSFARGSNEKLFF
v_gene: TRBV28; CDR3aa: CASSPQPRGYGYTF
v_gene: TRBV28; CDR3aa: CASSPAGLPGQGGEQYF
v_gene: TRBV5-1; CDR3aa: CASSQQGGNTIYF
v_gene: TRBV5-4; CDR3aa: CASRQAQADTQYF
v_gene: TRBV28; CDR3aa: CATEAGSSSGNTIYF